Listed below are T cell receptor beta chains from one sample, sequenced in a study of cytomegalovirus exposure and HLA in healthy donors. The method was immunoSEQ multiplex PCR; TCRdb's version includes in-frame clones alone and lacks a portion of them. Of under 250,000 clones in the sample, approximately 87% were seen once. The specimen sequenced was PBMCs. Receptor source: a young man in good health and CMV-seronegative. The CDR3 runs from the conserved cysteine through the conserved F or W. A D gene is named only where the DNA matches it firmly. Rows may omit the clone size; those that give it use once, few, many or a size class.

clone_size | j_call | d_call | v_call | cdr3_nt | cdr3_aa
NA | TRBJ2-7 | NA | TRBV15 | TGTGCCACCAGCAGCTACAGGGACGAGCAGTACTTC | CATSSYRDEQYF
NA | TRBJ2-3 | NA | TRBV4-3 | TGCGCCAGCAGCCAAGATAGGAGCTACGGTACGCAGTATTTT | CASSQDRSYGTQYF
NA | TRBJ2-1 | TRBD2 | TRBV19 | TGTGCCAGTAGTCAGAGCGGGAGCTCCTACAATGAGCAGTTCTTC | CASSQSGSSYNEQFF
NA | TRBJ2-1 | TRBD2 | TRBV4-1 | TGCGCCAGCAGCCAAGAACCTAGCGGGAGGGCCTTTGAGCAGTTCTTC | CASSQEPSGRAFEQFF
NA | TRBJ2-7 | TRBD1 | TRBV18 | TGTGCCAGCTCACGAAGGCAGGGGGACGAGCAGTACTTC | CASSRRQGDEQYF
NA | TRBJ2-1 | NA | TRBV7-8 | TGTGCCAGCAGCTTAGTGTCGGGGATGGAGGCTGATGAGCAGTTCTTC | CASSLVSGMEADEQFF
NA | TRBJ2-1 | NA | TRBV4-1 | TGCGCCAGCAGCCAAGAGTCAGGCTACAATGAGCAGTTCTTC | CASSQESGYNEQFF
NA | TRBJ1-3 | NA | TRBV29-1 | TGCAGCGCTTGGACGGGATCCGGAAACACCATATATTTT | CSAWTGSGNTIYF
once | TRBJ2-5 | NA | TRBV10-1 | TGCGCCACCCTCCCAGGGCAAGAGACCCAGTACTTC | CATLPGQETQYF
NA | TRBJ2-2 | TRBD2 | TRBV10-3 | TGTGCCATCAGTGAGTCGGGACTACCATCCGGGGAGCTGTTTTTT | CAISESGLPSGELFF
NA | TRBJ2-2 | NA | TRBV2 | TGTGCCAGCAGTGGTAGCAGGGCGAACACCGGGGAGCTGTTTTTT | CASSGSRANTGELFF
NA | TRBJ2-5 | TRBD2 | TRBV7-2 | TGTGCCAGCAGCTTGGGACTAGCGGGAGGGACCCAGTACTTC | CASSLGLAGGTQYF
NA | TRBJ1-4 | NA | TRBV11-2 | TGTGCCAGCAGCTTATGGGCAGTTGCAACTAATGAAAAACTGTTTTTT | CASSLWAVATNEKLFF
NA | TRBJ2-3 | NA | TRBV29-1 | TGCAGCGTTGAATTATACACAGATACGCAGTATTTT | CSVELYTDTQYF
NA | TRBJ2-7 | NA | TRBV4-1 | TGCGCCAGCAGCCAACGGACGGGGAGCTCCTACGAGCAGTACTTC | CASSQRTGSSYEQYF
NA | TRBJ2-7 | NA | TRBV5-3 | TGTGCCAGAAGCTTAACCCTAGGCTCGACCTACGAGCAGTACTTC | CARSLTLGSTYEQYF
NA | TRBJ2-1 | NA | TRBV25-1 | TGTGCCAGCAGAGGACTCTACTACAATGAGCAGTTCTTC | CASRGLYYNEQFF
NA | TRBJ2-1 | NA | TRBV29-1 | TGCAGCGTTCCATTCCTAAACCGGGGATCTGAGCAGTTCTTC | CSVPFLNRGSEQFF
NA | TRBJ2-7 | NA | TRBV7-2 | TGTGCCAGCAGCTCCGGGGGGCACTACGAGCAGTACTTC | CASSSGGHYEQYF
NA | TRBJ2-7 | NA | TRBV4-3 | TGCGCCAGCAGCCCTGTCCTGCAGGGCTACGAGCAGTACTTC | CASSPVLQGYEQYF
once | TRBJ2-7 | TRBD1 | TRBV19 | TGTGCCAGTAGTCCAGGACAGGGCTACTCCTACGAGCAGTACTTC | CASSPGQGYSYEQYF
NA | TRBJ2-2 | TRBD1 | TRBV28 | TGTGCCAGCAGTAGATTCCCGGGACAGGCAAACACCGGGGAGCTGTTTTTT | CASSRFPGQANTGELFF
NA | TRBJ1-1 | NA | TRBV30 | TGTGCCTGGAGGCCACAGGGAAACAATGAAGCTTTCTTT | CAWRPQGNNEAFF
NA | TRBJ1-2 | TRBD1 | TRBV6-5 | TGTGCCAGCAGTAAGACAGGGGGCTATGGCTACACCTTC | CASSKTGGYGYTF
NA | TRBJ2-7 | TRBD1 | TRBV9 | TGTGCCAGCAGCGTTTCCGGGACAGGGGACTACGAGCAGTACTTC | CASSVSGTGDYEQYF
NA | TRBJ1-6 | NA | TRBV7-8 | TGTGCCAGCAGCTTCGGGAGCTCCTATAATTCACCCCTCCACTTT | CASSFGSSYNSPLHF
NA | TRBJ2-2 | TRBD2 | TRBV11-3 | TGTGCCAGCAGCTTATGGGGACTAGCGGGAACCGGGGAGCTGTTTTTT | CASSLWGLAGTGELFF
NA | TRBJ2-5 | TRBD2 | TRBV28 | TGTGCCAGCAGCCTTAGCGGGAACCAAGAGACCCAGTACTTC | CASSLSGNQETQYF
NA | TRBJ2-7 | TRBD2 | TRBV4-1 | TGCGCCAGCAGCCAAGAGGAGGGATCCGGGACTAGCGGCTACGAGCAGTACTTC | CASSQEEGSGTSGYEQYF